The next 2 T cell receptor beta chains were all read from a single sample in a study of human T cells and chemical hapten exposure. Noted time point: patch test 2, 6 weeks after DPC sensitization. The treatment: therapeutic diphenylcyclopropenone sensitization with weekly scalp DPC. TCRdb redid the calling of the RACE reads with MiXCR, one entry per CDR3 protein. This sample has roughly 84,000 distinct CDR3 sequences, with less than 11% found just once. This sample comprised whole blood, obtained in connection with sensitization to the hapten diphenylcyclopropenone (DPC). These receptors came from a woman aged 50 to 65 with alopecia areata. Some clones in this sample may be carry-over from other donors' samples.

The J gene is TRBJ2-2, the V gene TRBV19, with D possibly matching TRBD1 (6 bases). Germline values: CDR1 LNHDA, CDR2 SQIVND (reference sequence). The CDR3 totals 15 residues. Trimming cost V 7 bases and J 6 bases, with 18 bases left between them. CDR3 sequence: CASTEGTPTSGELFF. CDR3 bases: TGTGCCAGTACTGAGGGGACACCTACATCCGGGGAGCTGTTTTTT.

The CDR3 sequence: CASSYSRWRSTDTQYF. The CDR3 DNA follows: TGTGCCAGCAGTTACTCGAGATGGAGGAGCACAGATACGCAGTATTTT. The rearrangement joins TRBV6-5 to TRBJ2-3; TRBD2 is a possible D gene (5 bases). V dropped 0 bases and J dropped 0 bases, with 10 bases sitting between them. The length of the CDR3 is 16 residues. The V gene's germline CDR1 is MNHEY and CDR2 SVGAGI.